These T cell receptor beta chains were read from a single sample in a study of blood T cell repertoires in COVID-19. TCRdb's table, derived via immunoSEQ multiplex PCR, lists solely in-frame clones and lacks some. The sample yields about 190,000 clones, about four fifths seen once. The specimen sequenced was peripheral blood. The receptors shown here come from a woman in her 70s with active or convalescent COVID-19. CDR3s include the opening cysteine and the closing phenylalanine or tryptophan. D genes are given only for firm matches. Size is omitted from some rows. Given values are once, few, many or a class for expanded clones.

>TRBV7-9|-|TRBJ2-1|-
TGTGCCAGCAGCTATAGCGGCAATGAGCAGTTCTTC
CASSYSGNEQFF
>TRBV6-5|-|TRBJ1-1|once
TGTGCCAGCAGTTACGCTTCCCAGGGGAACACTGAAGCTTTCTTT
CASSYASQGNTEAFF
>TRBV18|TRBD1|TRBJ1-1|-
TGTGCCAGCTCATCACAGGGGGCAGGCACTGAAGCTTTCTTT
CASSSQGAGTEAFF
>TRBV13|TRBD1|TRBJ2-1|once
TGTGCCAGCATCGATTCCGGGACAGGGGGCAATGAGCAGTTCTTC
CASIDSGTGGNEQFF
>TRBV7-9|TRBD2|TRBJ2-1|-
TGTGCCAGCAGCGTGACGGGACTAGCGGGAGGGTTTTCCTACAATGAGCAGTTCTTC
CASSVTGLAGGFSYNEQFF
>TRBV5-5|TRBD1|TRBJ1-1|-
TGTGCCAGCAGCTACCGGGACAGCTTAGTAAGGGCTGAAGCTTTCTTT
CASSYRDSLVRAEAFF
>TRBV10-3|-|TRBJ1-6|-
TGTGCCATCAGTTTCGACAGGAGCTCCTATAATTCACCCCTCCACTTT
CAISFDRSSYNSPLHF
>TRBV5-1|-|TRBJ1-2|-
TGCGCCAGCAGCCCCATGACAGGCGGCTATGGCTACACCTTC
CASSPMTGGYGYTF
>TRBV6-1|TRBD1|TRBJ1-2|-
TGTGCCAGCAGTGAAGCCCCGGGACAGGGATATGGCTACACCTTC
CASSEAPGQGYGYTF
>TRBV24-1|-|TRBJ2-7|-
TGTGCCACCAGTGATTCAGGGCCAGGAGTATACGGGCAGTACTTC
CATSDSGPGVYGQYF
>TRBV18|-|TRBJ1-2|few
TGTGCCAGCTCATTAACAGGCTCTGGCTACACCTTC
CASSLTGSGYTF
>TRBV7-9|-|TRBJ1-1|-
TGTGCCAGCAGCTTTCAGGGGTCTTCTGAAGCTTTCTTT
CASSFQGSSEAFF
>TRBV29-1|-|TRBJ2-5|-
TGCAGCGTTGGGCTAGCTGAGACCCAGTACTTC
CSVGLAETQYF
>TRBV5-1|-|TRBJ1-1|-
TGCGCCAGCAGCTTGGGAGGGGAGGGCCGCGAAGCTTTCTTT
CASSLGGEGREAFF
>TRBV2|-|TRBJ1-2|once
TGTGCCAGCAGTGGGAGGCTAGGGTCTGAAGGCTACACCTTC
CASSGRLGSEGYTF
>TRBV18|-|TRBJ1-1|-
TGTGCCAGCTCACCCAATCTGAACACTGAAGCTTTCTTT
CASSPNLNTEAFF
>TRBV20-1|TRBD2|TRBJ2-7|-
TGCAGTGCTGGGACTAGCTATGAGCAGTACTTC
CSAGTSYEQYF
>TRBV3-1/TRBV3-2|TRBD2|TRBJ2-5|-
TGTGCCAGCAGCCAATTACGTACTAGCGGACCCAGGAGGCAAGAGACCCAGTACTTC
CASSQLRTSGPRRQETQYF
>TRBV19|TRBD1|TRBJ2-3|few
TGTGCCAGTAGGGAGACAGGGATGGGAGATACGCAGTATTTT
CASRETGMGDTQYF
>TRBV19|TRBD1|TRBJ1-1|few
TGTGCCAGTAGTATAGGACAGGGAGTGTGGACTGAAGCTTTCTTT
CASSIGQGVWTEAFF
>TRBV5-1|-|TRBJ2-5|-
TGCGCCAGCGCGCAGGGGACGGGGTACCAAGAGACCCAGTACTTC
CASAQGTGYQETQYF
>TRBV11-1|TRBD1|TRBJ1-1|-
TGTGCCAGCAGCCTTCGACAGGGTGGTACTGAAGCTTTCTTT
CASSLRQGGTEAFF
>TRBV30|TRBD1|TRBJ1-2|-
TGTGCCTGGGCAGAAAAGGGGGCCGGCTATGGCTACACCTTC
CAWAEKGAGYGYTF
>TRBV7-9|-|TRBJ1-1|-
TGTGCCAGCAGCCGCTTCGGGGGGATCATGAACACTGAAGCTTTCTTT
CASSRFGGIMNTEAFF
>TRBV12-3/TRBV12-4|-|TRBJ1-2|-
TGTGCCAGCAGTTTCTTAGGGGGGGGTGGCTACACCTTC
CASSFLGGGGYTF
>TRBV7-9|TRBD2|TRBJ2-3|once
TGTGCCAGCAGCCACGGACTAGCGGGAGGGGCCACAGATACGCAGTATTTT
CASSHGLAGGATDTQYF
>TRBV5-4|-|TRBJ2-3|-
TGTGCCAGCAGCTTGGCGGTCGGGGGCACAGATACGCAGTATTTT
CASSLAVGGTDTQYF
>TRBV30|-|TRBJ1-1|-
TGTGCCTGGAGTGTTGCCGGGGGCCGCGGGGGAACTGAAGCTTTCTTT
CAWSVAGGRGGTEAFF
>TRBV29-1|TRBD2|TRBJ2-1|-
TGCAGCGGCACGACCTCCGGGACTAAGAATGAGCAGTTCTTC
CSGTTSGTKNEQFF
>TRBV7-5|-|TRBJ2-3|-
TGTGTCAGAAGCTTAGACGGGATGGGGAGGCGGCTAGGCACAGATACGCAGTATTTT
CVRSLDGMGRRLGTDTQYF
>TRBV10-3|-|TRBJ1-1|-
TGTGCCATCAGAGAGGACCTCCGGGAGGCTTTCTTT
CAIREDLREAFF
>TRBV6-5|-|TRBJ1-5|-
TGTGCCAGCAGTATGGAGAGGCATAGCAATCAGCCCCAGCATTTT
CASSMERHSNQPQHF
>TRBV21-1|-|TRBJ1-2|once
TGTGCCAGCAGCAAAGATTATGACAGGGAGATTAACTATGGCTACACCTTC
CASSKDYDREINYGYTF
>TRBV5-1|-|TRBJ2-2|once
TGCGCCAGCAGCTTGGGGGCCTTGAACACCGGGGAGCTGTTTTTT
CASSLGALNTGELFF
>TRBV5-1|TRBD2|TRBJ2-1|once
TGCGCCAGCAGCTTGCTAGCGGGAGTTATGAATGAGCAGTTCTTC
CASSLLAGVMNEQFF
>TRBV2|TRBD1|TRBJ1-3|-
TGTGCCAGCAGCCAAGACAGGGTCTCTGGAAACACCATATATTTT
CASSQDRVSGNTIYF
>TRBV9|TRBD2|TRBJ2-5|few
TGTGCCAGCAGCGTGACTAGCGGGAGGCAAGAGACCCAGTACTTC
CASSVTSGRQETQYF